Listed below are T cell receptor beta chains from one sample, sequenced in a study of cytomegalovirus exposure and HLA in healthy donors. The assay was immunoSEQ multiplex PCR, and TCRdb's table has in-frame clones only and misses some. The sample lists fewer than 40,000 clones; about 70% were seen once. What was sequenced was PBMCs. Receptors originate from a middle-aged man in good health and CMV-seropositive. Both conserved end residues are part of each CDR3. The D gene is left open where the match is weak. Where a row states a size, it is once, few, many or the class of an expanded clone; other rows omit it.

cdr3_nt: TGTGCCAGCAGCTTAAGGGTTTTACTGGGACAGGGGTTCCACGAGCAGTACTTC
cdr3_aa: CASSLRVLLGQGFHEQYF
cdr3_length: 18
clone_size: NA
v_call: TRBV7-2
d_call: TRBD1
j_call: TRBJ2-7

cdr3_nt: TGTGCCAGCAGCTCAGCCGGGACAGGGAGGGGCACTGAAGCTTTCTTT
cdr3_aa: CASSSAGTGRGTEAFF
cdr3_length: 16
clone_size: once
v_call: TRBV7-9
d_call: TRBD1
j_call: TRBJ1-1

cdr3_nt: TGTGCCAGCAGTGTAACAGCGGGATATGGCTACACCTTC
cdr3_aa: CASSVTAGYGYTF
cdr3_length: 13
clone_size: NA
v_call: TRBV6-4
d_call: NA
j_call: TRBJ1-2

cdr3_nt: TGCAGCGTCTGGACCGGGGAGGAAGAGACCCAGTACTTC
cdr3_aa: CSVWTGEEETQYF
cdr3_length: 13
clone_size: few
v_call: TRBV29-1
d_call: NA
j_call: TRBJ2-5

cdr3_nt: TGTGCCAGCCCGGTATTCTCTGGGGCCAACGTCCTGACTTTC
cdr3_aa: CASPVFSGANVLTF
cdr3_length: 14
clone_size: NA
v_call: TRBV5-6
d_call: NA
j_call: TRBJ2-6

cdr3_nt: TGTGCCTGGAGTATGGGACTTAGCTACGAGCAGTACTTC
cdr3_aa: CAWSMGLSYEQYF
cdr3_length: 13
clone_size: NA
v_call: TRBV30
d_call: NA
j_call: TRBJ2-7

cdr3_nt: TGTGCCAGCAGTGCCAATCAGGGGAAGGCAATAGGAAAACATTTT
cdr3_aa: CASSANQGKAIGKHF
cdr3_length: 15
clone_size: few
v_call: TRBV28
d_call: NA
j_call: TRBJ1-5

cdr3_nt: TGTGCCACCCGGGACAGGGACTACGAGCAGTACTTC
cdr3_aa: CATRDRDYEQYF
cdr3_length: 12
clone_size: NA
v_call: TRBV19
d_call: TRBD1
j_call: TRBJ2-7

cdr3_nt: TGTGCCAGCAGCTTAGCGGGACTAGCGCTTTACGAGCAGTACTTC
cdr3_aa: CASSLAGLALYEQYF
cdr3_length: 15
clone_size: NA
v_call: TRBV7-8
d_call: TRBD2
j_call: TRBJ2-7

cdr3_nt: TGTGCCAGCCGGGTCCTTGAAGCTAACTATGGCTACACCTTC
cdr3_aa: CASRVLEANYGYTF
cdr3_length: 14
clone_size: NA
v_call: TRBV6-1
d_call: NA
j_call: TRBJ1-2

cdr3_nt: TGTGCCAGCAGCCCGCAGGGGTCCCGAAGCTCCTACAATGAGCAGTTCTTC
cdr3_aa: CASSPQGSRSSYNEQFF
cdr3_length: 17
clone_size: few
v_call: TRBV7-9
d_call: NA
j_call: TRBJ2-1

cdr3_nt: TGTGCCAGCAGCTTAGCTAGCCGAGAGACCCAGTACTTC
cdr3_aa: CASSLASRETQYF
cdr3_length: 13
clone_size: once
v_call: TRBV7-9
d_call: NA
j_call: TRBJ2-5

cdr3_nt: TGTGCCAGCAGTTTAAGCCAGCCCCAGCATTTT
cdr3_aa: CASSLSQPQHF
cdr3_length: 11
clone_size: NA
v_call: TRBV28
d_call: NA
j_call: TRBJ1-5

cdr3_nt: TGTGCCAGCAGCCAAGGAAGCCTTGGCGGCGGGGGGGTGTACGAGCAGTACTTC
cdr3_aa: CASSQGSLGGGGVYEQYF
cdr3_length: 18
clone_size: NA
v_call: TRBV4-2
d_call: TRBD2
j_call: TRBJ2-7

cdr3_nt: TGTGCCAGCAGCATAGGACTATCTAAGGCCGCGGCGGACACCATATATTTT
cdr3_aa: CASSIGLSKAAADTIYF
cdr3_length: 17
clone_size: few
v_call: TRBV13
d_call: NA
j_call: TRBJ1-3

cdr3_nt: TGTGCCAGCAGCCCCAGCGGGGGGACCAGAGAGACCCAGTACTTC
cdr3_aa: CASSPSGGTRETQYF
cdr3_length: 15
clone_size: NA
v_call: TRBV7-7
d_call: TRBD2
j_call: TRBJ2-5

cdr3_nt: TGTGCCAGCAGTGAAGTTGAGGTTCCTAACTATGGCTACACCTTC
cdr3_aa: CASSEVEVPNYGYTF
cdr3_length: 15
clone_size: NA
v_call: TRBV2
d_call: NA
j_call: TRBJ1-2

cdr3_nt: TGTGCCAGCAGCTTAGGGATAGGGGGCGAGCAGTACTTC
cdr3_aa: CASSLGIGGEQYF
cdr3_length: 13
clone_size: NA
v_call: TRBV7-9
d_call: NA
j_call: TRBJ2-7

cdr3_nt: TGTGCCAGCAGCTCGGACAGGGGGCTTACTGAAGCTTTCTTT
cdr3_aa: CASSSDRGLTEAFF
cdr3_length: 14
clone_size: few
v_call: TRBV7-2
d_call: TRBD1
j_call: TRBJ1-1

cdr3_nt: TGTGCCAGCAGTTACACGGGGGACAGGATGAATTCACCCCTCCACTTT
cdr3_aa: CASSYTGDRMNSPLHF
cdr3_length: 16
clone_size: medium-sized
v_call: TRBV6-6
d_call: TRBD1
j_call: TRBJ1-6

cdr3_nt: TGTGCCAGTAGTATTCGCTCCGGGATTTACTACGAGCAGTACTTC
cdr3_aa: CASSIRSGIYYEQYF
cdr3_length: 15
clone_size: few
v_call: TRBV19
d_call: NA
j_call: TRBJ2-7

cdr3_nt: TGTGCCAGCAGCGTCCGGGGGGGAACCACCGGGGAGCTGTTTTTT
cdr3_aa: CASSVRGGTTGELFF
cdr3_length: 15
clone_size: NA
v_call: TRBV9
d_call: TRBD2
j_call: TRBJ2-2

cdr3_nt: TGTGCCAGCAAGGGGCCGTACCAAGAGACCCAGTACTTC
cdr3_aa: CASKGPYQETQYF
cdr3_length: 13
clone_size: once
v_call: TRBV7-2
d_call: NA
j_call: TRBJ2-5

cdr3_nt: TGTGCCAGCAGTGAACCCTTTTGGAAGACTCGCTATGGCTACACCTTC
cdr3_aa: CASSEPFWKTRYGYTF
cdr3_length: 16
clone_size: NA
v_call: TRBV6-1
d_call: NA
j_call: TRBJ1-2

cdr3_nt: TGCACCAGCAGCCAACTAGGGGGATCCACTGAAGCTTTCTTT
cdr3_aa: CTSSQLGGSTEAFF
cdr3_length: 14
clone_size: few
v_call: TRBV1
d_call: NA
j_call: TRBJ1-1

cdr3_nt: TGTGCCAGCAGCCTCGGGACAGGGGCCTATGGCTACACCTTC
cdr3_aa: CASSLGTGAYGYTF
cdr3_length: 14
clone_size: NA
v_call: TRBV5-4
d_call: TRBD1
j_call: TRBJ1-2

cdr3_nt: TGTGCCAGCAGTTTCACAGGGAGGAACACTGAAGCTTTCTTT
cdr3_aa: CASSFTGRNTEAFF
cdr3_length: 14
clone_size: NA
v_call: TRBV28
d_call: NA
j_call: TRBJ1-1

cdr3_nt: TGTGCCAGCAGCTTCAGCGGGGGCCCTAATGAGCAGTTCTTC
cdr3_aa: CASSFSGGPNEQFF
cdr3_length: 14
clone_size: NA
v_call: TRBV7-6
d_call: TRBD2
j_call: TRBJ2-1

cdr3_nt: TGTGCCAGCAGCGCTATCACAGGGGCGGATTTGGATCAGCCCCAGCATTTT
cdr3_aa: CASSAITGADLDQPQHF
cdr3_length: 17
clone_size: few
v_call: TRBV27
d_call: TRBD1
j_call: TRBJ1-5

cdr3_nt: TGCGCCAGCAGCTCAGGACAGGCTGGTGAAAAACTGTTTTTT
cdr3_aa: CASSSGQAGEKLFF
cdr3_length: 14
clone_size: NA
v_call: TRBV5-1
d_call: TRBD1
j_call: TRBJ1-4

cdr3_nt: TGTGCCAGCCGCATCCCCGGGACAGGGTACAATGAGCAGTTCTTC
cdr3_aa: CASRIPGTGYNEQFF
cdr3_length: 15
clone_size: once
v_call: TRBV19
d_call: TRBD1
j_call: TRBJ2-1

cdr3_nt: TGTGCCAGCAGCCGAAACAGGGGTGGGGAGACCCAGTACTTC
cdr3_aa: CASSRNRGGETQYF
cdr3_length: 14
clone_size: few
v_call: TRBV14
d_call: TRBD1
j_call: TRBJ2-5

cdr3_nt: TGTGCCAGCAGTACCCGGGACAGGGAAGCAGATACGCAGTATTTT
cdr3_aa: CASSTRDREADTQYF
cdr3_length: 15
clone_size: NA
v_call: TRBV11-2
d_call: TRBD1
j_call: TRBJ2-3

cdr3_nt: TGTGCCAGCAGTTCCCCACTGGCGGGGGCCGGGGATGAGCAGTTCTTC
cdr3_aa: CASSSPLAGAGDEQFF
cdr3_length: 16
clone_size: NA
v_call: TRBV27
d_call: NA
j_call: TRBJ2-1

cdr3_nt: TGTGCCAGCAGTTTGGCGGGGAATAGCTACGAGCAGTACTTC
cdr3_aa: CASSLAGNSYEQYF
cdr3_length: 14
clone_size: NA
v_call: TRBV6-5
d_call: NA
j_call: TRBJ2-7

cdr3_nt: TGTGCCAGCAGCTTCCTGACAGCCCCTTACGAGCAGTACTTC
cdr3_aa: CASSFLTAPYEQYF
cdr3_length: 14
clone_size: NA
v_call: TRBV5-6
d_call: NA
j_call: TRBJ2-7

cdr3_nt: TGTGCCAGCAGCCCACTCGCCCTACGCTCCTACAATGAGCAGTTCTTC
cdr3_aa: CASSPLALRSYNEQFF
cdr3_length: 16
clone_size: NA
v_call: TRBV7-9
d_call: NA
j_call: TRBJ2-1

cdr3_nt: TGTGCCAGTAGTTCCGGGACAGGGGGTTCCCATTTT
cdr3_aa: CASSSGTGGSHF
cdr3_length: 12
clone_size: once
v_call: TRBV19
d_call: TRBD1
j_call: TRBJ1-5

cdr3_nt: TGTGCCAGCAGTGCAGGACTAGCGGGGGGCACAGATACGCAGTATTTT
cdr3_aa: CASSAGLAGGTDTQYF
cdr3_length: 16
clone_size: few
v_call: TRBV25-1
d_call: TRBD2
j_call: TRBJ2-3

cdr3_nt: TGCGCCAGCAGCCACGGGGAGGGGCAGACCTACGAGCAGTACTTC
cdr3_aa: CASSHGEGQTYEQYF
cdr3_length: 15
clone_size: few
v_call: TRBV4-1
d_call: TRBD2
j_call: TRBJ2-7

cdr3_nt: TGTGCCAGCAGTTTCCGAGGTCAGCCCCAGCATTTT
cdr3_aa: CASSFRGQPQHF
cdr3_length: 12
clone_size: NA
v_call: TRBV27
d_call: NA
j_call: TRBJ1-5

cdr3_nt: TGTGCCAGCAGCTCTAGGGGAAGTATCGAGACCCAGTACTTC
cdr3_aa: CASSSRGSIETQYF
cdr3_length: 14
clone_size: NA
v_call: TRBV5-4
d_call: NA
j_call: TRBJ2-5

cdr3_nt: TGTGCCAGCAGCCCACCCGACAGGGTAGTGGGCGAGCAGTACTTC
cdr3_aa: CASSPPDRVVGEQYF
cdr3_length: 15
clone_size: NA
v_call: TRBV28
d_call: TRBD1
j_call: TRBJ2-7

cdr3_nt: TGTGCCAGCAGCCCAGACACCGGAGGTGGCTACACCTTC
cdr3_aa: CASSPDTGGGYTF
cdr3_length: 13
clone_size: once
v_call: TRBV7-2
d_call: NA
j_call: TRBJ1-2

cdr3_nt: TGTGCCAGTAGTATACAGGGGAGGGGCAATCAGCCCCAGCATTTT
cdr3_aa: CASSIQGRGNQPQHF
cdr3_length: 15
clone_size: NA
v_call: TRBV19
d_call: NA
j_call: TRBJ1-5

cdr3_nt: TGTGCCAGCAGAGGTGCGAGGGGACAGGGAGAGACCCAGTACTTC
cdr3_aa: CASRGARGQGETQYF
cdr3_length: 15
clone_size: NA
v_call: TRBV6-1
d_call: TRBD1
j_call: TRBJ2-5